The next 24 T cell receptor beta chains were all read from a single sample in a study of Ad26.COV2.S vaccination and SARS-CoV-2 variants. Regarding treatment: about 20 received Ad26.COV2.S at low or high dose, single or two shots; roughly five received placebo; per-sample allocation not given. Collection of the samples took place on day 63 after the first injection of vaccine or placebo. This table comes from immunoSEQ multiplex PCR, and its TCRdb copy is limited to in-frame clones, with some not included. The sample contains hundreds of thousands of clones, 89% of which appear only once. Here the sequenced sample was peripheral blood, taken in a trial of Ad26.COV2.S vaccine versus placebo. These receptors were collected from a person between 18 and 59 years old who received the Ad26.COV2.S COVID-19 vaccine or a placebo.

Notes on this clone: Other DNA sequences of this sample code for an identical CDR3. This chain uses TRBV20-1 with TRBJ1-4; D ambiguous. The CDR3 contains 11 residues. Looked up from germline, CDR1 is DFQATT and CDR2 is SNEGSKA (reference sequence). V was pared by 1 base and J by 8 bases, with 5 bases between. CDR3 coding DNA: TGCAGTGCTAGAGGCGGGGAAAAACTGTTTTTT. This encodes CSARGGEKLFF.

This sequence joins TRBV27 and TRBJ1-2, with D perhaps matching TRBD1 (5 bases). The CDR3 loop spans 15 amino acids. V lost 0 bases and J 5 bases, leaving 13 bases between the germline ends. From germline, CDR1 is MNHEY and CDR2 SMNVEV (reference sequence). This chain's CDR3 is CASSLSMAGRYGYTF. The CDR3 DNA is TGTGCCAGCAGTTTATCGATGGCAGGGCGGTATGGCTACACCTTC.

J is TRBJ1-6 and V is TRBV19; the D is unclear. This CDR3 is 16 amino acids long. Germline V lookup: CDR1 LNHDA, CDR2 SQIVND (reference sequence). Deletions cut 5 bases from V and 7 bases from J, with 18 bases between. In DNA, the CDR3 is TGTGCCAGTAGTGCCTTATTCGACCTACTAAATTCACCCCTCCACTTT. This codes for CASSALFDLLNSPLHF.

The rearrangement uses TRBV14 and TRBJ1-3, with a tentative D call TRBD1 (6 bases). CDR3 length equals 14 residues. From germline, CDR1 is SGHDN and CDR2 FVKESK. Trimming stripped 4 bases from V and 5 bases from J, with 12 bases between. The CDR3 nucleotides are TGTGCCAGCAGCCGACAGGAAAGAAGAAACACCATATATTTT. Protein: CASSRQERRNTIYF.

The V gene is TRBV19, the J gene TRBJ2-1; no clear D. Germline V CDR1 and CDR2: LNHDA, SQIVND (reference sequence). The CDR3 covers 14 residues. V lost 2 bases and J 3 bases, leaving 8 bases between the germline ends. The CDR3 bases are TGTGCCAGTAGTATAAACGGCGGCTACAATGAGCAGTTCTTC. This translates into CASSINGGYNEQFF.

V and J are TRBV7-8 and TRBJ2-5; 12 nucleotides line up with TRBD1. Germline lookup yields CDR1 SGHVS and CDR2 FQNEAQ. This CDR3 spans 16 amino acids. Trimming removed 4 bases from V and 5 bases from J; junction bases left unmatched: 8. CDR3 coding DNA: TGTGCCAGCAGCTCGGGACAGGGGGCGCCGGGGGAGACCCAGTACTTC. Amino acid sequence: CASSSGQGAPGETQYF.

The chain joins TRBV21-1 to TRBJ2-2; TRBD2, the table's D call, was not compared with the DNA. TRBV21-1 is reported as a pseudogene. The CDR3 spans 20 residues. This chain's CDR3 is CASIRQGLAGEAYRTGELFF. CDR3 nucleotide sequence: TGTGCCAGCATAAGGCAAGGACTAGCGGGAGAAGCCTATCGGACCGGGGAGCTGTTTTTT.

The chain carries TRBV6-5 and TRBJ1-1; 7 nucleotides match TRBD1. This CDR3 is built from 14 residues. Looked up from germline, CDR1 is MNHEY and CDR2 is SVGAGI. Trimming cost V 8 bases and J 2 bases; bases outside gene matches: 8. CDR3 nucleotide sequence: TGTGCCAGCTGCGACGGGACAGTAAACACTGAAGCTTTCTTT. Its translation is CASCDGTVNTEAFF.

This chain links TRBV5-6 with TRBJ1-1; the D is unclear. V dropped 1 base and J dropped 10 bases, with 14 bases sitting between them. This CDR3 has 13 residues. CDR1 SGHDT and CDR2 YYEEEE come from the germline V gene. CDR3 DNA sequence: TGTGCCAGCAGCTTGAGGCAGTTAAGGTTAGCTTTCTTT. Encoded protein: CASSLRQLRLAFF.

The chain carries TRBV25-1 and TRBJ1-4, with D hard to call. Germline assignment: CDR1 MGHDK and CDR2 SYGVNS. The CDR3 has 15 amino acids. The V end lost 2 bases, the J end lost 5 bases, and 12 bases lay between the germline ends. The CDR3: CASSEAGRLNEKLFF. The CDR3 nucleotides are TGTGCCAGCAGTGAAGCTGGCCGGCTAAATGAAAAACTGTTTTTT.

This clone was picked up one time. The chain employs TRBV21-1 and TRBJ1-4; the tabulated D call, TRBD1, remains unverified against the DNA. TRBV21-1 is shown as a pseudogene. The CDR3 is 12 amino acids. CDR3 sequence (DNA): TGTGCCAGCAGCTATCACAGCTCAACTTTTAATTTT. Protein: CASSYHSSTFNF.

V gene TRBV27 combines with J gene TRBJ2-5, with 11 bases lining up with TRBD2. This CDR3 contains 16 residues. V lost 5 bases to trimming and J lost 0 bases; unmatched junction nucleotides: 5. The germline gives CDR1 MNHEY, CDR2 SMNVEV (reference sequence). CDR3: CASSLPSGGNQETQYF. CDR3 in DNA: TGTGCCAGCAGTCTTCCTAGCGGGGGGAACCAAGAGACCCAGTACTTC.

V gene TRBV29-1 combines with J gene TRBJ1-1; TRBD1 matches at 9 bases. The germline CDR1 and CDR2 sequences are SQVTM and ANQGSEA. The CDR3 sequence is 12 residues long. Trimming at V came to 5 bases and at J to 4 bases, leaving 2 bases not matched to a gene. The CDR3 bases are TGCAGCGTTTCGGGACAGGGCACTGAAGCTTTCTTT. Translated, it gives CSVSGQGTEAFF.

This clone was counted a single time. The chain recombines TRBV4-3 with TRBJ1-1; D is unclear. The ends were cut back, 0 bases at V and 3 bases at J, with 8 bases in the middle. This CDR3 spans 14 amino acids. The V gene's germline CDR1 is LGHNA and CDR2 YSLEER. The CDR3 nucleotides are TGCGCCAGCAGCCAAGATCCGCAGTACACTGAAGCTTTCTTT. It is translated as CASSQDPQYTEAFF.

The DNA for the CDR3 is TGTGCCTGGAGCCGGGGACTGATGAGCTCTGGAAACACCATATATTTT. Its translation is CAWSRGLMSSGNTIYF. The chain combines TRBV30 with TRBJ1-3; tentatively, D is TRBD1 (5 bases). Trimming cost V 3 bases and J 0 bases, with 15 bases left between them. Looked up from germline, CDR1 is GTSNPN and CDR2 is SVGIG (reference sequence). The CDR3 totals 16 residues.

The chain joins TRBV18 to TRBJ2-3; tentatively, D is TRBD2 (6 bases). The CDR3 loop spans 15 amino acids. V was cut by 0 bases and J by 9 bases, with 16 bases left in between. Germline lookup yields CDR1 KGHSH and CDR2 LQKENI. CDR3 bases: TGTGCCAGCTCACCACCAGAGGGCGGGGCTCGAACGCAGTATTTT. It yields the protein CASSPPEGGARTQYF.

J is TRBJ2-5 and V is TRBV25-1; D is perhaps TRBD2 (5 bases). The CDR3 has 14 amino acids. Trimming took off 3 bases at V and 2 bases at J, with 10 bases between the two ends. CDR1 and CDR2 from the germline V gene are MGHDK and SYGVNS. The DNA for the CDR3 is TGTGCCAGCAGTGATCCCTCGGGGCAAGAGACCCAGTACTTC. This sequence encodes CASSDPSGQETQYF.

The chain has TRBV15 and TRBJ1-1; 8 nucleotides agree with TRBD1. The CDR3 has 15 residues. CDR1 and CDR2 from the germline V gene are LNHNV and YYDKDF (reference sequence). V gave up 1 base and J gave up 5 bases; unmatched junction bases: 6. CDR3 loop: CATSRGVRGRTEAFF. DNA of the CDR3: TGTGCCACCAGCAGAGGTGTCAGGGGGCGAACTGAAGCTTTCTTT.

The rearrangement joins TRBV29-1 to TRBJ1-4; TRBD1 is a possible D gene (5 bases). This CDR3 region has 14 residues. Germline loops: CDR1 SQVTM, CDR2 ANQGSEA. V was trimmed by 6 bases and J by 10 bases, leaving 21 bases between them. The CDR3 is CSVPMGRGEGKLFF. The CDR3 DNA follows: TGCAGCGTCCCCATGGGCCGGGGGGAGGGAAAACTGTTTTTT.

This rearrangement joins TRBV27 to TRBJ2-7; D is possibly TRBD2 (5 bases). Per germline, CDR1 MNHEY and CDR2 SMNVEV (reference sequence). Trimming shortened V by 8 bases and J by 3 bases, and 20 bases separated the two germline ends. The CDR3 is made up of 15 amino acids. The CDR3 protein is CASGDTRALIYEQYF. CDR3 nucleotide sequence: TGTGCCAGCGGGGATACTAGAGCCCTGATCTACGAGCAGTACTTC.

In this sample, this clone turned up a few times. This sequence joins TRBV6-5 and TRBJ2-7; TRBD2 matches at 9 bases. J gave up 3 bases and V 2 bases, and 8 bases lay outside the gene matches. This CDR3 is built from 16 residues. CDR1 and CDR2 (germline): MNHEY, SVGAGI. CDR3 nucleotides: TGTGCCAGCAGTTACCGACTAGCGGAGGCCTTCTACGAGCAGTACTTC. This translates into CASSYRLAEAFYEQYF.

Only a few counts were recorded for this clone. The V gene is TRBV14, the J gene TRBJ1-1; 7 positions agree with TRBD1. Trimming at V came to 4 bases and at J to 11 bases, leaving 10 bases not matched to a gene. This CDR3 is built from 13 residues. The germline CDR1 and CDR2 sequences are SGHDN and FVKESK. CDR3 sequence reads: CASSPRITGVAFF. CDR3 in DNA: TGTGCCAGCAGCCCCAGAATCACAGGGGTCGCTTTCTTT.

The gene calls are TRBV4-1 and TRBJ2-3; perhaps TRBD1 as D (5 bases). In germline, CDR1 is MGHRA, CDR2 YSYEKL. There are 15 residues in the CDR3. Trimming shortened V by 0 bases and J by 6 bases, and 13 bases separated the two germline ends. CDR3 nucleotide sequence: TGCGCCAGCAGCCAAGAGGAGAAGGGGTTGGATACGCAGTATTTT. Its protein product is CASSQEEKGLDTQYF.

The J gene is TRBJ2-5, the V gene TRBV5-1; possibly TRBD1 for D (6 bases). CDR3 length: 13 amino acids. CDR1 SGHRS and CDR2 YFSETQ come from the germline V gene. Between the trimmed V and J ends, which lost 2 bases and 4 bases, there was a span of 9 bases. The chain's CDR3 is CASSFPGVETQYF. The CDR3 nucleotides read TGCGCCAGCAGCTTTCCAGGGGTAGAGACCCAGTACTTC.